One sample yielded the 14 T cell receptor beta chains listed below, sequenced in a study of CD8+ T cells in alopecia areata. Extracted RNA was reverse transcribed into cDNA, the sequencing template. Only in-frame clones appear in the TCRdb table, and some are missing; sequencing was by immunoSEQ multiplex PCR. The top ten clones hold approximately 2.8% of a sample with 120,000 or so clones, about two fifths of them seen once. Source material: CD4+ T cells sorted from blood. The receptors shown here come from a human donor with alopecia areata.

This clone was seen more than once but under ten times. The rearrangement uses TRBV28 and TRBJ1-2; D remains unclear. From germline, CDR1 is MDHEN and CDR2 SYDVKM. This CDR3 is 12 amino acids long. Trimming stripped 8 bases from V and 4 bases from J, with 11 bases between. The CDR3, as DNA: TGTGCCAGCTTGTTGGGCAGCTATGGCTACACCTTC. Protein: CASLLGSYGYTF.

In this sample, this clone turned up a few times. This sequence joins TRBV15 and TRBJ2-5; D unresolved. CDR1 is LNHNV and CDR2 is YYDKDF in the germline V gene (reference sequence). This CDR3 comprises 15 residues. The V and J ends lost 2 bases and 9 bases respectively, with 19 bases between them. DNA of the CDR3: TGTGCCACCAGCAGACCCTCCACCGCCAATCGGCCCCAGTACTTC. It is translated as CATSRPSTANRPQYF.

This clone was detected many times. The chain joins TRBV7-2 to TRBJ2-7, with 8 bases identical to TRBD2. Germline CDR1 is SGHTA and CDR2 is FQGNSA. The ends lost 0 bases at V and 5 bases at J; junction bases unmatched: 15. The CDR3 contains 18 residues. As DNA, the CDR3 is TGTGCCAGCAGCTTAGCGAAGTTGATCCGGGAGGGAGAGGACGAGCAGTACTTC. It specifies CASSLAKLIREGEDEQYF.

This chain joins TRBV6-6 and TRBJ2-7; the D is unclear. Between the trimmed V and J ends, which lost 6 bases and 2 bases, there was a span of 11 bases. This CDR3 contains 13 residues. Germline CDR1 is MNHNY and CDR2 is SVGAGI (reference sequence). CDR3 amino acids: CASSPVRAYEQYF. The CDR3 DNA reads TGTGCCAGCAGCCCGGTTAGGGCCTACGAGCAGTACTTC.

The CDR3 DNA follows: TGTGCCAGCAGTTCGCGTGTCCTCCTCGGGGCGCAGTATTTT. Amino acids: CASSSRVLLGAQYF. This chain uses TRBV27 with TRBJ2-3, with D possibly being TRBD2 (5 bases). The germline CDR1 and CDR2 sequences are MNHEY and SMNVEV (reference sequence). V lost 4 bases and J lost 10, with 18 bases in between. The CDR3 totals 14 residues.

This chain joins TRBV4-3 and TRBJ2-2; TRBD2 matches 7 bases. V lost 4 bases and J lost 7; bases outside the gene matches: 12. The CDR3 is 16 residues long. CDR1 and CDR2 from the germline V gene are LGHNA and YSLEER. The CDR3 nucleotides are TGCGCCAGCAGCCCCGCGGGGCGCGGGAGCTACGGGGAGCTGTTTTTT. It is translated as CASSPAGRGSYGELFF.

The chain carries TRBV29-1 and TRBJ1-4; a weak D match, TRBD1 (5 bases). Germline CDR1 is SQVTM and CDR2 is ANQGSEA. The CDR3 has 16 amino acids. Between the trimmed V and J ends, which lost 6 bases and 1 base, there was a span of 18 bases. The CDR3 bases are TGCAGCGTGATTGGGCAGGGTATAGGAACTAATGAAAAACTGTTTTTT. Translating it yields CSVIGQGIGTNEKLFF.

The chain links TRBV29-1 to TRBJ2-1; 14 bases match TRBD2. The CDR3 spans 14 residues. Germline CDR1 is SQVTM and CDR2 is ANQGSEA. V gave up 7 bases and J gave up 7 bases; unmatched junction bases: 6. CDR3: CSATGTSGGNEQFF. The CDR3 DNA reads as TGCAGCGCTACCGGGACTAGCGGGGGAAATGAGCAGTTCTTC.

The chain carries TRBV11-2 and TRBJ2-5, with D perhaps given as TRBD1 or TRBD2 (5 bases each). Germline-derived CDR1 and CDR2 are SGHAT and FQNNGV. This CDR3 has 14 amino acids. Between the trimmed V and J ends, which lost 6 bases and 2 bases, there was a span of 13 bases. The CDR3 is CASRDARGQETQYF. The DNA of the CDR3 is TGTGCCAGCAGGGATGCGAGGGGACAAGAGACCCAGTACTTC.

The V call is TRBV23-1, the J call TRBJ1-1; D is perhaps TRBD1 (6 bases). TRBV23-1 is an ORF; its function is uncertain. Trimming took off 3 bases at V and 0 bases at J, with 8 bases between the two ends. The CDR3 totals 14 residues. CDR3 DNA: TGCGCCAGCAGTCAGAGGGGGGTGAACACTGAAGCTTTCTTT. It specifies CASSQRGVNTEAFF.

V and J are TRBV2 and TRBJ2-7, with D possibly being TRBD1 (6 bases). There are 13 residues in the CDR3. Germline V gene data show CDR1 as SNHLY and CDR2 as FYNNEI. The ends were cut back, 10 bases at V and 3 bases at J, with 16 bases in the middle. The CDR3 DNA is TGTGCCACCCATAGGACAGCCTTCTACGAGCAGTACTTC. Its protein product is CATHRTAFYEQYF.

This clone was seen a handful of times. CDR3 sequence (DNA): TGTGCCATCCGGGACAGGGGCTCTGGGGCCAACGTCCTGACTTTC. Translating gives CAIRDRGSGANVLTF. The chain employs TRBV10-3 and TRBJ2-6; 10 positions agree with TRBD1. From germline, CDR1 is ENHRY and CDR2 SYGVKD. Losses at the gene ends were 8 bases for V and 0 bases for J; bases not matched to a gene: 1. The CDR3 is 15 amino acids.

The chain recombines TRBV5-4 with TRBJ1-1; D ambiguous. V was cut by 4 bases and J by 7 bases, with 14 bases left in between. CDR1 and CDR2 from the germline V gene are SGHNT and YYREEE (reference sequence). The CDR3 is 13 amino acids. The CDR3 DNA reads TGTGCCAGCAGCCTTTATTTGGCAGATGAAGCTTTCTTT. Residues: CASSLYLADEAFF.

This clone was observed a handful of times. The genes are TRBV4-2 and TRBJ2-5, with D possibly being TRBD1 or TRBD2 (5 bases each). Trimming took off 0 bases at V and 7 bases at J, with 12 bases between the two ends. Per germline, CDR1 LGHNA and CDR2 YNFKEQ. This CDR3 contains 14 residues. The CDR3 coding sequence is TGTGCCAGCAGCCAAGATGATCCAGGGAGGACCCAGTACTTC. Translation gives CASSQDDPGRTQYF.